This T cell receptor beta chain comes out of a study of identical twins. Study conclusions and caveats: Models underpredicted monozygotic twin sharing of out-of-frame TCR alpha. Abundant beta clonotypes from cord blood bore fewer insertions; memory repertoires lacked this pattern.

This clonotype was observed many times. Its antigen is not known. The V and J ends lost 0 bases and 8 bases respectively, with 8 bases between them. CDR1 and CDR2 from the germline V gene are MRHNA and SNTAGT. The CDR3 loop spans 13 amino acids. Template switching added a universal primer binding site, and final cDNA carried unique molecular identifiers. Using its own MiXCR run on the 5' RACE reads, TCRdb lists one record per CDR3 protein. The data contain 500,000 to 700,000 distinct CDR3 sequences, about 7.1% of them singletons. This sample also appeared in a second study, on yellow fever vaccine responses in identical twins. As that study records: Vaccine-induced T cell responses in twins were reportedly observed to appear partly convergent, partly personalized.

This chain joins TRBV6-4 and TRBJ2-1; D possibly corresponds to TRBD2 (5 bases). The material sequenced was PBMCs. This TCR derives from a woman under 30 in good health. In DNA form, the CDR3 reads TGTGCCAGCAGTGACTCAGAGAGGGATGAGCAGTTCTTC. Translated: CASSDSERDEQFF.